The source of this T cell receptor (beta chain) is a study of shared clonotypes between healthy human individuals. Deep-level running was used for the assay. Using immunoSEQ multiplex PCR, the repertoire was profiled, and TCRdb retains in-frame clones only, with some absent. This sample has approximately 1.4 million clones, with 98% found just once. The donors, healthy adults who were HIV-negative, had experienced no recent acute infections or vaccinations. The CDR3 covers 14 residues. CDR1 and CDR2 from the germline V gene are MDHEN and SYDVKM. V was clipped by 10 bases and J by 2 bases; unmatched bases: 8.

The source of this sequence is a man younger than 40 in good health. Sequenced sample: naive CD4+ T cells sorted from blood. Stated subset: CD45RA+ positively selected. The chain has TRBV28 and TRBJ2-7; 10 bases are a match to TRBD2. In DNA form, the CDR3 reads TGTGCCACCAAGTTCACTAGCGGGACCTACGAGCAGTACTTC. Translation: CATKFTSGTYEQYF.